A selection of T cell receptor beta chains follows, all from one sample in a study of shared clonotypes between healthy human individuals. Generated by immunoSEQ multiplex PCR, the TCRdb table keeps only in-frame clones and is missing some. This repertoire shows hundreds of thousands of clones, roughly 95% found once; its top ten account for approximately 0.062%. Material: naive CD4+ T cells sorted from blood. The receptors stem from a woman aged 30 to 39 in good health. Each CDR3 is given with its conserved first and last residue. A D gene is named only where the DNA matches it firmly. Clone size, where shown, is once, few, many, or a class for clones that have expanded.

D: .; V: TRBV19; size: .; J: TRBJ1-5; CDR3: CASSIDQGSNQPQHF; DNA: TGTGCCAGTAGTATAGATCAGGGAAGTAATCAGCCCCAGCATTTT
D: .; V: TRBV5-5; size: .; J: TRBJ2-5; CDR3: CASSLGTYFSQETQYF; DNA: TGTGCCAGCAGCTTGGGGACGTATTTTAGCCAAGAGACCCAGTACTTC
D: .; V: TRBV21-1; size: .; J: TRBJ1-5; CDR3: CASSKWRGDNQPQHF; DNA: TGTGCCAGCAGCAAATGGCGGGGGGACAATCAGCCCCAGCATTTT
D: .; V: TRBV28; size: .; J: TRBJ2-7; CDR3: CASSGYEQYF; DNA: TGTGCCAGCAGCGGCTACGAGCAGTACTTC
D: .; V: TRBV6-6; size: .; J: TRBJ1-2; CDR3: CASSYSGLYGYTF; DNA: TGTGCCAGCAGTTACTCAGGGCTCTATGGCTACACCTTC
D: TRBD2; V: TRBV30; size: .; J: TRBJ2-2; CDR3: CAWSVSSGRAPGGELFF; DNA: TGTGCCTGGAGTGTATCCAGCGGGAGGGCCCCGGGCGGGGAGCTGTTTTTT
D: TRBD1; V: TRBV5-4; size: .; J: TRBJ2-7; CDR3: CASSLGTGARWYF; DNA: TGTGCCAGCAGCTTGGGGACAGGGGCCCGCTGGTACTTC
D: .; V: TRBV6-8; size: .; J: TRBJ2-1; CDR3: CASRHPWLHEQFF; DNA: TGTGCCAGCAGACACCCGTGGCTACATGAGCAGTTCTTC
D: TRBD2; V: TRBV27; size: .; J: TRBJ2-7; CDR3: CASSLREEAYEQYF; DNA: TGTGCCAGCAGTTTACGGGAGGAGGCCTACGAGCAGTACTTC
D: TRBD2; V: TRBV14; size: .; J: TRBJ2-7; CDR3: CASSRGLAPYEQYF; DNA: TGTGCCAGCAGCCGGGGACTAGCCCCCTACGAGCAGTACTTC
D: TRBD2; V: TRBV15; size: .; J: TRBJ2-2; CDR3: CATSRGGRTDTGELFF; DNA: TGTGCCACCAGCAGAGGCGGGAGGACGGACACCGGGGAGCTGTTTTTT
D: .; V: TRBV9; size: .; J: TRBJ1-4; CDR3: CASSADEKLFF; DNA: TGTGCCAGCAGCGCGGACGAAAAACTGTTTTTT
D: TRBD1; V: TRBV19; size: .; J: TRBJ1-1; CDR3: CASREGGLTEAFF; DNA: TGTGCCAGTAGAGAAGGGGGCCTAACTGAAGCTTTCTTT
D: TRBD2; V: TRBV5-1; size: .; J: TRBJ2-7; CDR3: CASSLRRTSGRTAYEQYF; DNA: TGCGCCAGCAGCTTGCGGCGGACTAGCGGGAGAACGGCCTACGAGCAGTACTTC
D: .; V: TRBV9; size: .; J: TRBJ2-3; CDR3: CASSVVSTDTQYF; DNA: TGTGCCAGCAGCGTCGTCTCGACAGATACGCAGTATTTT
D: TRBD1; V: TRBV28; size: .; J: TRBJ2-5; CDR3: CASHSGGKETQYF; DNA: TGTGCCAGCCATTCAGGGGGCAAGGAGACCCAGTACTTC
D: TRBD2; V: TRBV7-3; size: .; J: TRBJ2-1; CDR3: CASSSRGLAGDGYNEQFF; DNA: TGTGCCAGCAGTTCAAGGGGACTAGCGGGAGATGGGTACAATGAGCAGTTCTTC
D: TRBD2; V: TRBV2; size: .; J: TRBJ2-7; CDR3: CASSGSGTSVSYEQYF; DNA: TGTGCCAGCAGTGGCTCCGGGACTAGCGTCTCCTACGAGCAGTACTTC
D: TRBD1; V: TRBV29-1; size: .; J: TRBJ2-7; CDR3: CSVTRGFDEQYF; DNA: TGCAGCGTTACCAGGGGGTTCGACGAGCAGTACTTC
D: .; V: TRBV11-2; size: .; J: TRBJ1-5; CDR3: CASSFVGDQPQHF; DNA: TGTGCCAGCAGCTTCGTTGGGGATCAGCCCCAGCATTTT
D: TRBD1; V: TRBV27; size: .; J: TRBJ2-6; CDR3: CASSPDRVGANVLTF; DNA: TGTGCCAGCAGCCCGGACAGGGTTGGGGCCAACGTCCTGACTTTC
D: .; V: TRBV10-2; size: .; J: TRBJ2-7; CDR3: CASSGVGPGEQYF; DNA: TGCGCCAGCAGTGGGGTGGGACCTGGCGAGCAGTACTTC
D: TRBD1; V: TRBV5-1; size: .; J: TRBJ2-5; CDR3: CASSWTDRDLETQYF; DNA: TGCGCCAGCAGCTGGACCGACAGGGACCTCGAGACCCAGTACTTC
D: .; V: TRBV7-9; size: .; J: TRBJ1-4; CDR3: CASSLGNEGLREKLFF; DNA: TGTGCCAGCAGCTTAGGGAATGAAGGGCTACGAGAAAAACTGTTTTTT
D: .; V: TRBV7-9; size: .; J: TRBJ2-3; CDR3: CASSLRLGPPDTQYF; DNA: TGTGCCAGCAGCCTCCGTCTAGGACCCCCAGATACGCAGTATTTT
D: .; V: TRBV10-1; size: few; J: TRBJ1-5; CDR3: CASSRGSGPQHF; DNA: TGCGCCAGCAGTCGGGGCTCTGGGCCCCAGCATTTT
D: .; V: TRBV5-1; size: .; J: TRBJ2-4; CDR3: CASSGEPRAANIQYF; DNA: TGCGCCAGCAGTGGGGAGCCCCGAGCTGCAAACATTCAGTACTTC
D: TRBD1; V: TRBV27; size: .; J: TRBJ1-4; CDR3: CASSPTGKKLFF; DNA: TGTGCCAGCAGTCCGACAGGGAAAAAACTGTTTTTT
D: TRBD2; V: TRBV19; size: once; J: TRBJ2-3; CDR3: CASGISSGSSTDTQYF; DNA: TGTGCCAGTGGAATCTCTAGCGGGAGTTCAACAGATACGCAGTATTTT
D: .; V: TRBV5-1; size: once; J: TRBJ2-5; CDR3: CASAPPQGTAQETQYF; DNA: TGCGCCAGCGCTCCCCCCCAAGGGACGGCACAAGAGACCCAGTACTTC
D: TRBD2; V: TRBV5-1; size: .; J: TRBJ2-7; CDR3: CASSLALLAGEYEQYF; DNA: TGCGCCAGCAGCTTGGCCCTACTAGCGGGAGAATACGAGCAGTACTTC
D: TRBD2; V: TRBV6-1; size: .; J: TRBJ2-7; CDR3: CASSEEVAGAYEQYF; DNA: TGTGCCAGCAGTGAGGAAGTCGCGGGAGCTTACGAGCAGTACTTC
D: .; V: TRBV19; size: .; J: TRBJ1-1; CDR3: CASSIDQGSSEAFF; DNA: TGTGCCAGTAGTATAGATCAGGGCAGCTCTGAAGCTTTCTTT
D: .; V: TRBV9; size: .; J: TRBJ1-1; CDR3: CASSSRWGPGEAFF; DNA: TGTGCCAGCAGCTCCAGATGGGGGCCAGGGGAAGCTTTCTTT
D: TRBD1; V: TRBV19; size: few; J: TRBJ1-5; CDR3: CASRPTGMSNQPQHF; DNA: TGTGCCAGTAGACCGACAGGGATGAGCAATCAGCCCCAGCATTTT
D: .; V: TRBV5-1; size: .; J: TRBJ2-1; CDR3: CASRGVAEQFF; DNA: TGCGCCAGCAGGGGGGTTGCTGAACAGTTCTTC
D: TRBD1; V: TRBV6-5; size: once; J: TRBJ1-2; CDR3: CASRRQTGVGGYTF; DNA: TGTGCCAGCAGACGACAAACAGGGGTTGGCGGCTACACCTTC
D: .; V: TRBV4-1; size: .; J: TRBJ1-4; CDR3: CASSRQAGRATNEKLFF; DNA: TGCGCCAGCAGCCGCCAGGCGGGCAGAGCAACTAATGAAAAACTGTTTTTT
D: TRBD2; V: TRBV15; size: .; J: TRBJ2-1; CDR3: CATSREAGGAYNEQFF; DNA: TGTGCCACCAGCAGAGAGGCGGGAGGAGCCTACAATGAGCAGTTCTTC
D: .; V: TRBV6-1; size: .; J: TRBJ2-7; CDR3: CASSERQASSYEQYF; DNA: TGTGCCAGCAGTGAACGACAGGCCAGCTCCTACGAGCAGTACTTC
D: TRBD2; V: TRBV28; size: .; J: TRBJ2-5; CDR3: CASSLASGLASLRGEQYF; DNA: TGTGCCAGCAGTTTGGCCTCGGGACTAGCCAGTTTAAGGGGGGAGCAGTACTTC
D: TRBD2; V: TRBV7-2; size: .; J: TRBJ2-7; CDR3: CASRRTSGRAKVHEQYF; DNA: TGTGCCAGCAGAAGGACTAGCGGGAGGGCGAAAGTCCACGAGCAGTACTTC
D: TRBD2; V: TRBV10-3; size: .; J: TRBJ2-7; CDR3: CATAGLAGSYEQYF; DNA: TGTGCCACCGCGGGACTAGCGGGCTCCTACGAGCAGTACTTC
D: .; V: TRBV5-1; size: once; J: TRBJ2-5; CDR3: CASSLEAAGLETQYF; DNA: TGCGCCAGCAGCTTGGAGGCGGCAGGGTTAGAGACCCAGTACTTC
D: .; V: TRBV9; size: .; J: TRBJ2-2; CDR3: CASKAGGALVGELFF; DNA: TGTGCCAGCAAGGCTGGCGGGGCGCTTGTCGGGGAGCTGTTTTTT
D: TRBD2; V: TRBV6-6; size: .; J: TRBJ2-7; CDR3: CASSPSGRVHEQYF; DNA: TGTGCCAGCAGTCCCAGCGGGAGGGTACACGAGCAGTACTTC
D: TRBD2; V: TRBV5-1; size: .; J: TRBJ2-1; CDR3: CASSSTPSGRGNEQFF; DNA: TGCGCCAGCAGCTCGACCCCTTCCGGGAGGGGCAATGAGCAGTTCTTC
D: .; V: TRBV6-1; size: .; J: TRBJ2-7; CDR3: CASSEPGMYEQYF; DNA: TGTGCCAGCAGTGAGCCCGGGATGTACGAGCAGTACTTC
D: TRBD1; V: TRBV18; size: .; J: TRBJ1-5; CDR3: CASSPSGTGNQPQHF; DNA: TGTGCCAGCTCACCATCCGGGACAGGAAATCAGCCCCAGCATTTT
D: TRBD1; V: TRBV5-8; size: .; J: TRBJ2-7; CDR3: CASSWTGDEQYF; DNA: TGTGCCAGCAGCTGGACAGGGGACGAGCAGTACTTC